This entry describes one TCR beta chain. What it recognizes is unknown. The entry originates in a study of shared clonotypes between healthy human individuals. Study-wide points: It was anticipated that sequencing depth would influence how many clonotypes donors shared. Sampling included only blood; tissue repertoires likely differ. With several donors compared, 4% to 5.5% of naive CD4 clonotypes were shared.

The assay was immunoSEQ multiplex PCR, and TCRdb's table has in-frame clones only and misses some. The sample yields about 2.4 million clones, under 95% seen once. Both subsets, CD45RA+ naive and CD45RA-negative memory, were split from the CD4+ cells. This CDR3 region has 13 residues. The germline V gene encodes CDR1 SNHLY and CDR2 FYNNEI. V shed 6 bases and J shed 4 bases, with 9 bases lying between them. The material sequenced was naive CD4+ T cells from PBMCs. Noted subset: CD45RA+ positively selected. This receptor was taken from a man between 18 and 29 years old in good health. Some clones in this sample may be carry-over from other donors' samples. The chain is built from TRBV2 and TRBJ2-2; D perhaps matches TRBD2 (5 bases). The DNA for the CDR3 is TGTGCCAGCAGGGAGGACGGCACCGGGGAGCTGTTTTTT. This translates into CASREDGTGELFF. The whole variable domain, remainder taken from reference TRBV2 and TRBJ2-2, is EPEVTQTPSHQVTQMGQEVILRCVPISNHLYFYWYRQILGQKVEFLVSFYNNEISEKSEIFDDQFSVERPDGSNFTLKIRSTKLEDSAMYFCASREDGTGELFFGEGSRLTVL.